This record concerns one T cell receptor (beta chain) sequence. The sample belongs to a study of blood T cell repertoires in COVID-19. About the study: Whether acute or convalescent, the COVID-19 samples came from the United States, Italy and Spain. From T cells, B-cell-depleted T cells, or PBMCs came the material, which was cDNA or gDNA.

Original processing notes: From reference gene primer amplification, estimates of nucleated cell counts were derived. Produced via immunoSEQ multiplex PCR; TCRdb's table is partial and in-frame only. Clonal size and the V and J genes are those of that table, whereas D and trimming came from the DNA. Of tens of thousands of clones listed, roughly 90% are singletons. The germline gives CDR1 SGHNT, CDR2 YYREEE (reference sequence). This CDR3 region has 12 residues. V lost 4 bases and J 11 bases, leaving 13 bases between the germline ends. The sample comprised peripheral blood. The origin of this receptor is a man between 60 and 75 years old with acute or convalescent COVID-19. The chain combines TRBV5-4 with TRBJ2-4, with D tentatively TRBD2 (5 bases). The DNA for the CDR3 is TGTGCCAGCAGCGGGGAGAGTAGTCTTCAGTACTTC. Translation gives CASSGESSLQYF.